These 32 T cell receptor beta chains came from one sample sequenced in a study of cytomegalovirus exposure and HLA in healthy donors. The PCR ran on 60 Vbeta and 13 Jbeta primers. Repertoires were generated with immunoSEQ multiplex PCR, while TCRdb's copy carries only in-frame clones and drops some. This sample yields tens of thousands of clones, of which approximately 74% are seen a single time; approximately 6% belongs to the top ten. Material: PBMCs. The receptor source for this set is a woman aged 50 to 60 in good health and CMV-seropositive.

The chain carries TRBV11-2 and TRBJ2-1; D is ambiguous. Germline-derived CDR1 and CDR2 are SGHAT and FQNNGV. CDR3 size: 15 residues. V gave up 2 bases and J gave up 0 bases, with 8 bases separating them. The CDR3 bases are TGTGCCAGCAGCTTAAGAGCTAGCTCCTACAATGAGCAGTTCTTC. The encoded protein is CASSLRASSYNEQFF.

The chain uses TRBV5-4 and TRBJ1-2; D call uncertain. V was trimmed by 6 bases and J by 2 bases, leaving 17 bases between them. The CDR3 is 15 amino acids. Germline loops: CDR1 SGHNT, CDR2 YYREEE (reference sequence). The CDR3 spells CASTSFTSRNYGYTF. In DNA form, the CDR3 reads TGTGCCAGCACTTCCTTCACCAGCAGGAACTATGGCTACACCTTC.

V gene TRBV27 combines with J gene TRBJ1-2; D is possibly TRBD1 (6 bases). Germline V gene lookup returns CDR1 MNHEY and CDR2 SMNVEV (reference sequence). The CDR3 sequence is 13 residues long. Trimming cost V 5 bases and J 6 bases, with 13 bases left between them. CDR3 DNA: TGTGCCAGCAGTCCCTCTCGACAGGATGGCTACACCTTC. Translation gives CASSPSRQDGYTF.

V and J are TRBV6-6 and TRBJ2-7; tentative D call: TRBD1 (5 bases). This CDR3 is built from 13 residues. Trimming took 5 bases from V and 3 from J, leaving 11 bases between them. Germline V gives CDR1 MNHNY, CDR2 SVGAGI (reference sequence). The chain's CDR3 is CASSALQGYEQYF. The DNA of the CDR3 is TGTGCCAGCAGTGCCCTCCAGGGCTACGAGCAGTACTTC.

V and J are TRBV28 and TRBJ2-1, with 9 bases that match TRBD2. The CDR3 loop spans 14 amino acids. Germline CDR1 is MDHEN and CDR2 is SYDVKM. Germline trimming cut 2 bases from V and 9 bases from J; bases unmatched to any gene: 5. The CDR3 reads CASSLAGGPGEQFF. The CDR3 DNA sequence: TGTGCCAGCAGTTTAGCGGGAGGGCCCGGTGAGCAGTTCTTC.

This clone has just a few counts. The rearrangement joins TRBV5-6 to TRBJ2-3; 7 bases are a match to TRBD2. This CDR3 is 16 amino acids long. With V trimmed by 4 bases and J by 5 bases, 13 bases remained unmatched. CDR1 and CDR2 from the germline V gene are SGHDT and YYEEEE. CDR3 in DNA: TGTGCCAGCAGCACCCCCGGGAGGCCCCTTGTAGATACGCAGTATTTT. Translating it yields CASSTPGRPLVDTQYF.

The chain employs TRBV29-1 and TRBJ2-5; 12 bases fit TRBD2. J lost 6 bases, V lost 7 bases, and 6 bases had no gene match. The CDR3 extends over 13 amino acids. Germline V gives CDR1 SQVTM, CDR2 ANQGSEA. CDR3 sequence reads: CSDRLAGEKTQYF. The CDR3, as DNA: TGCAGCGACCGACTAGCGGGGGAAAAGACCCAGTACTTC.

This clone was detected only a few times. The rearrangement joins TRBV7-2 to TRBJ2-6; D call uncertain. V shed 1 base and J shed 2 bases, with 9 bases lying between them. The length of the CDR3 is 16 residues. Germline values: CDR1 SGHTA, CDR2 FQGNSA. CDR3 amino acids: CASSLVAGPGANVLTF. CDR3 in DNA: TGTGCCAGCAGCTTAGTGGCAGGTCCTGGGGCCAACGTCCTGACTTTC.

V gene TRBV10-3 combines with J gene TRBJ1-4; D remains unclear. This CDR3 has 13 residues. Germline loops: CDR1 ENHRY, CDR2 SYGVKD. V lost 2 bases, J lost 7 bases, and 8 bases lay in between. The CDR3 bases are TGTGCCATCAGTGAGGAGGCTGGTGAAAAACTGTTTTTT. Amino acid sequence: CAISEEAGEKLFF.

The chain is built from TRBV10-3 and TRBJ2-1; 11 bases match TRBD2. V lost 2 bases to trimming and J lost 5 bases; unmatched junction nucleotides: 2. In germline, CDR1 is ENHRY, CDR2 SYGVKD. This CDR3 has 15 residues. The CDR3 DNA sequence: TGTGCCATCAGTGAGCTAGCGGGAGGTAACAATGAGCAGTTCTTC. This codes for CAISELAGGNNEQFF.

The CDR3 sequence: CACVHRTEQYF. CDR3 sequence (DNA): TGTGCCTGCGTGCACCGGACAGAGCAGTACTTC. V and J are TRBV30 and TRBJ2-7; TRBD1 is a possible D gene (5 bases). The CDR3 contains 11 residues. V gave up 6 bases and J gave up 7 bases, with 13 bases separating them. Germline loops: CDR1 GTSNPN, CDR2 SVGIG (reference sequence).

In its sample, this clone was seen a few times. The rearrangement uses TRBV6-1 and TRBJ2-1; 9 bases are a match to TRBD2. The germline CDR1 and CDR2 sequences are MNHNS and SASEGT. V was pared by 2 bases and J by 6 bases, with 5 bases of the junction left unmatched. The CDR3 extends over 15 amino acids. CDR3 region: CASSELAGAANEQFF. Here the CDR3 DNA reads TGTGCCAGCAGTGAATTAGCGGGAGCGGCCAATGAGCAGTTCTTC.

The chain has TRBV18 and TRBJ1-2; the match to TRBD1 covers 9 bases. CDR1 and CDR2 (germline): KGHSH, LQKENI. V gave up 1 base and J gave up 4 bases; unmatched junction bases: 10. This CDR3 is 17 amino acids long. The CDR3 nucleotides read TGTGCCAGCTCACCACTCGGGGACAGGGTGAGAGGCTATGGCTACACCTTC. It translates to CASSPLGDRVRGYGYTF.

V and J are TRBV6-1 and TRBJ2-1; TRBD2 might be the D (6 bases). The germline V gene encodes CDR1 MNHNS and CDR2 SASEGT. This CDR3 is built from 15 residues. The V and J ends lost 9 bases and 8 bases respectively, with 23 bases between them. The CDR3 loop reads CASLQSRDLVHEQFF. In DNA form, the CDR3 reads TGTGCCAGTCTCCAGTCGCGGGATCTCGTACATGAGCAGTTCTTC.

The table lists this clone with a few counts. The chain recombines TRBV6-5 with TRBJ2-7, with 11 bases fitting TRBD2. This CDR3 spans 13 amino acids. Germline trimming cut 6 bases from V and 4 bases from J; bases unmatched to any gene: 2. Germline V lookup: CDR1 MNHEY, CDR2 SVGAGI. The CDR3 reads CASRTSGSYEQYF. CDR3 DNA: TGTGCCAGCAGAACTAGCGGGAGTTACGAGCAGTACTTC.

This clone came up a few times. The chain carries TRBV10-3 and TRBJ2-5; 10 nucleotides match TRBD2. The DNA end favors TRBJ2-7, so the J call may be wrong. Germline V gene lookup returns CDR1 ENHRY and CDR2 SYGVKD. The CDR3 covers 15 residues. The CDR3 coding sequence is TGTGCCATCAGTGAGTTTTCTAGCGGGAGTAACGAGCAGTACTTC. Amino acids: CAISEFSSGSNEQYF.

This clone was detected a few times. The chain links TRBV29-1 to TRBJ2-2, with a possible D match to TRBD2 (6 bases). Trimming shortened V by 5 bases and J by 0 bases, and 10 bases separated the two germline ends. Germline CDR1 reads SQVTM; CDR2 reads ANQGSEA. CDR3 size: 14 residues. In DNA, the CDR3 is TGCAGCGTTATCAGGGACTCGAACACCGGGGAGCTGTTTTTT. It is translated as CSVIRDSNTGELFF.

This clone was seen only once. The rearrangement joins TRBV5-4 to TRBJ2-2; TRBD2 matches 7 bases. There are 14 residues in the CDR3. Germline V gives CDR1 SGHNT, CDR2 YYREEE (reference sequence). CDR3 in amino acids: CASRTGGAVGELFF. The CDR3 DNA is TGTGCTTCCCGTACGGGAGGAGCGGTGGGGGAGCTGTTTTTT.

The rearrangement uses TRBV7-8 and TRBJ1-1; the match to TRBD1 covers 8 bases. This CDR3 region has 15 residues. Germline assignment: CDR1 SGHVS and CDR2 FQNEAQ. With V trimmed by 1 base and J by 6 bases, 7 bases remained unmatched. CDR3 sequence: CASSLGTGLGPEAFF. CDR3 nucleotide sequence: TGTGCCAGCAGCTTAGGGACAGGGCTTGGGCCTGAAGCTTTCTTT.

This sequence joins TRBV18 and TRBJ2-3, with 8 bases aligning to TRBD2. The V gene's germline CDR1 is KGHSH and CDR2 LQKENI. The V and J ends lost 3 bases and 7 bases, in that order; junction bases with no gene match: 9. The CDR3 runs to 15 residues. The CDR3 spells CASSPPGTSQYTQYF. CDR3 coding DNA: TGTGCCAGCTCACCTCCCGGGACTAGTCAATATACGCAGTATTTT.

The rearrangement links TRBV5-1 to TRBJ2-1; D might be TRBD1 (7 bases). The CDR3 contains 12 residues. Between the trimmed V and J ends, which lost 4 bases and 10 bases, there was a span of 12 bases. In germline, CDR1 is SGHRS, CDR2 YFSETQ. CDR3: CASSPGGREQFF. The CDR3 DNA reads as TGCGCCAGCAGCCCAGGGGGGAGGGAGCAGTTCTTC.

J is TRBJ2-4 and V is TRBV2; TRBD1 matches 7 bases. Germline values: CDR1 SNHLY, CDR2 FYNNEI. The CDR3 is 14 amino acids. The V gene end was trimmed by 6 bases and the J gene end by 0 bases; junction bases not matched to a gene: 2. The CDR3 spells CASRGTVAKNIQYF. CDR3 nucleotides: TGTGCCAGCAGGGGGACAGTAGCCAAAAACATTCAGTACTTC.

The chain couples TRBV7-6 to TRBJ2-1, with TRBD1 identical over 9 bases. J gave up 9 bases and V 3 bases, and 15 bases lay outside the gene matches. The CDR3 covers 17 residues. Germline-derived CDR1 and CDR2 are SGHVS and FNYEAQ. In DNA form, the CDR3 reads TGTGCCAGCAGCTTTGGGACAGGGTACGGGCTAGCTCGTGAGCAGTTCTTC. Its translation is CASSFGTGYGLAREQFF.

This sequence joins TRBV7-2 and TRBJ1-1, with TRBD1 as a possible D gene (6 bases). The CDR3 runs 16 residues. The V end lost 2 bases, the J end lost 0 bases, and 13 bases lay between the germline ends. Germline V gene sequence: CDR1 SGHTA, CDR2 FQGNSA. The CDR3 nucleotides read TGTGCCAGCAGCTTATCCCAGGGGATGCTGAACACTGAAGCTTTCTTT. It translates to CASSLSQGMLNTEAFF.

V gene TRBV12-5 combines with J gene TRBJ2-2; TRBD2 might be the D (6 bases). CDR1 is LGHNT and CDR2 is FRNRAP in the germline V gene. The CDR3 consists of 13 residues. V was clipped by 6 bases and J by 4 bases, with 9 bases between them. In nucleotides, the CDR3 is TGTGCTAGTGGGCGGGATAGCACCGGGGAGCTGTTTTTT. It encodes CASGRDSTGELFF. Full variable domain (rest looked up from reference TRBV12-5 and TRBJ2-2): DARVTQTPRHKVTEMGQEVTMRCQPILGHNTVFWYRQTMMQGLELLAYFRNRAPLDDSGMPKDRFSAEMPDATLATLKIQPSEPRDSAVYFCASGRDSTGELFFGEGSRLTVL.

This clone has only a few counts. The chain couples TRBV6-5 to TRBJ2-2; possibly TRBD2 for D (6 bases). The CDR3 runs 14 residues. Germline V lookup: CDR1 MNHEY, CDR2 SVGAGI. Between the trimmed V and J ends, which lost 7 bases and 5 bases, there was a span of 14 bases. The CDR3 loop is CASTSTLATGELFF. The CDR3 DNA reads as TGTGCCAGCACATCGACCCTAGCGACCGGGGAGCTGTTTTTT.

The J gene is TRBJ2-1, the V gene TRBV14; possibly TRBD2 for D (6 bases). V lost 8 bases and J lost 7, with 12 bases in between. The V gene's germline CDR1 is SGHDN and CDR2 FVKESK. The CDR3 length is 12 residues. This CDR3 is CASGGAGNEQFF. CDR3 nucleotides: TGTGCCAGCGGTGGCGCGGGGAATGAGCAGTTCTTC.

The chain has TRBV25-1 and TRBJ2-1; TRBD2 aligns across 8 bases. This CDR3 has 15 amino acids. V was pared by 10 bases and J by 0 bases, with 8 bases of the junction left unmatched. Germline V CDR1 and CDR2: MGHDK, SYGVNS. The CDR3 nucleotides are TGTGCCACCCAAACTAGCGGATTCTCCTACAATGAGCAGTTCTTC. Translated: CATQTSGFSYNEQFF.

For this clone: This sample includes further DNA sequences coding for the same CDR3. The J gene is TRBJ1-3, the V gene TRBV30; D call uncertain. V was trimmed by 2 bases and J by 1 base, leaving 6 bases between them. Germline assignment: CDR1 GTSNPN and CDR2 SVGIG (reference sequence). The length of the CDR3 is 13 residues. CDR3 in amino acids: CAWSTGSGNTIYF. The DNA for the CDR3 is TGTGCCTGGAGTACTGGTTCTGGAAACACCATATATTTT.

This clone has a single count. The chain is built from TRBV7-3 and TRBJ2-7, with TRBD1 matching over 10 bases. This CDR3 comprises 14 residues. Trimming removed 2 bases from V and 3 bases from J; junction bases left unmatched: 1. Per the germline V gene, CDR1 is SGHTA and CDR2 is FQGTGA. The chain's CDR3 is CASSLRDRGYEQYF. In DNA form, the CDR3 reads TGTGCCAGCAGCTTACGGGACAGGGGCTACGAGCAGTACTTC.

The rearrangement links TRBV15 to TRBJ1-4; 7 bases agree with TRBD1. The CDR3 loop spans 15 amino acids. V lost 2 bases and J lost 7; bases outside the gene matches: 7. Germline CDR1 and CDR2: LNHNV and YYDKDF (reference sequence). This chain's CDR3 is CATSRRQGQGEKLFF. CDR3 bases: TGTGCCACCAGCAGAAGACAGGGTCAGGGTGAAAAACTGTTTTTT. Supplemented by reference TRBV15 and TRBJ1-4, the full variable domain reads DAMVIQNPRYQVTQFGKPVTLSCSQTLNHNVMYWYQQKSSQAPKLLFHYYDKDFNNEADTPDNFQSRRPNTSFCFLDIRSPGLGDTAMYLCATSRRQGQGEKLFFGSGTQLSVL.

This clone was seen a few times. This chain uses TRBV27 with TRBJ1-1; perhaps TRBD1 as D (5 bases). The V end was cut by 6 bases, the J end by 3 bases, with 17 bases between. Germline lookup yields CDR1 MNHEY and CDR2 SMNVEV (reference sequence). The CDR3 length is 15 residues. The CDR3 DNA is TGTGCCAGCAGATCTTGGGGCCAGGCCTACACTGAAGCTTTCTTT. Amino acid sequence: CASRSWGQAYTEAFF.